The TCR beta chain under discussion was sequenced for a study of blood T cell repertoires in COVID-19. Study-level information: Researchers got acute and convalescent COVID-19 samples from the United States, Italy and Spain. From T cells, B-cell-depleted T cells, or PBMCs came the material, which was cDNA or gDNA.

Trimming took off 5 bases at V and 6 bases at J, with 19 bases between the two ends. CDR1 is SGHAT and CDR2 is FQNNGV in the germline V gene. CDR3 length equals 15 residues. Clones were read by immunoSEQ multiplex PCR, and TCRdb kept only the in-frame ones, dropping some. There are more than 85,000 clones in the sample; roughly 87% occur only once, and approximately 4.9% lies in the top ten. Sequencing was carried out using peripheral blood. The rearrangement links TRBV11-2 to TRBJ2-5; D possibly corresponds to TRBD2 (7 bases). This clonotype originated in a man between 65 and 85 years old with acute or convalescent COVID-19. The CDR3 nucleotides are TGTGCCAGCAGCAGGGTGGGGGGGCAATCAAAGACCCAGTACTTC. This encodes CASSRVGGQSKTQYF.